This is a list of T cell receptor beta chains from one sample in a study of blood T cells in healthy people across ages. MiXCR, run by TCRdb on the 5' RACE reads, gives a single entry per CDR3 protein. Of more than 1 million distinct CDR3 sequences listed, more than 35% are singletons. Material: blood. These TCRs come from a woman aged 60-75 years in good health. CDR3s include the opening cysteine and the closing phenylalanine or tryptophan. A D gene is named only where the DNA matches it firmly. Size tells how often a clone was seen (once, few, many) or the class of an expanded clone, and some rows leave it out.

TGCAGTGCCGGAAAGACCCAGTACTTC,CSAGKTQYF,.,TRBJ2-5,TRBV20-1,few
TGTGCCAGCAGCGTCAAGCGGGAGACCTACAATGAGCAGTTCTTC,CASSVKRETYNEQFF,TRBD2,TRBJ2-1,TRBV9,.
TGTGCCAGCAGCTTACTAGGGCAGAGCTCCTACAATGAGCAGTTCTTC,CASSLLGQSSYNEQFF,.,TRBJ2-1,TRBV7-6,.
TGCGCCAGCAGCTTGGCCCGGGACAGACCCTCCGAGCAGTACTTC,CASSLARDRPSEQYF,TRBD1,TRBJ2-7,TRBV5-1,.
TGTGCCAGCAGCTCGCTGGGTCGCGGGTTGACCTACGAGCAGTACTTC,CASSSLGRGLTYEQYF,.,TRBJ2-7,TRBV11-2,.
TGTGCCATCAGACCGGACAGGGGGCGCGGCAATGAGCAGTTCTTC,CAIRPDRGRGNEQFF,TRBD1,TRBJ2-1,TRBV10-3,few
TGTGCCAGCAGCCTCACCGGGGTCCGGCAAGAGACCCAGTACTTC,CASSLTGVRQETQYF,.,TRBJ2-5,TRBV6-5,few
TGTGCCAGCAGCTTAGACCGAAGATACAAGCAGTACTTC,CASSLDRRYKQYF,.,TRBJ2-7,TRBV11-2,.
TGCAGTGCTAGAGATTACTTGACGGGAGTAGGAGAAAAACTGTTTTTT,CSARDYLTGVGEKLFF,.,TRBJ1-4,TRBV20-1,.
TGTGCCAGCAGCTTAGTAGCGGGAGGCTCCTACAATGAGCAGTACTTC,CASSLVAGGSYNEQYF,TRBD2,TRBJ2-7,TRBV11-1,.
TGTGCCAGCAGCCAAGTCTTGTTGAGTTACGAGCAGTACTTC,CASSQVLLSYEQYF,.,TRBJ2-7,TRBV3-1,.
TGTGCCAGCAGTCTACAGGGAGCCCTCAATCAGCCCCAGCATTTT,CASSLQGALNQPQHF,.,TRBJ1-5,TRBV28,.
TGTGCCAGCAGTCCGGGGGGCCGACACGAGCAGTACTTC,CASSPGGRHEQYF,.,TRBJ2-7,TRBV6-2/TRBV6-3,.
TGTGCCAGCAGTTACTCTCCCCGGGGCTCAGGCTACGAGCAGTACTTC,CASSYSPRGSGYEQYF,.,TRBJ2-7,TRBV6-2/TRBV6-3,.
TGTGCCAGCAGCTTAGGTGGTACGGGGGGCGCACACTATGGCTACACCTTC,CASSLGGTGGAHYGYTF,.,TRBJ1-2,TRBV11-2,.
TGTGCCAGCAGCTTCAGGGTCGGTGAAAAACTGTTTTTT,CASSFRVGEKLFF,.,TRBJ1-4,TRBV7-2,few
TGTGCCAGCAGCCTGACAGGGATCTCGAGCAACGAGCAGTACTTC,CASSLTGISSNEQYF,TRBD1,TRBJ2-7,TRBV5-4,few
TGTGCCAGCAGTCGGCAGGGGGTGGATACGCAGTATTTT,CASSRQGVDTQYF,TRBD1,TRBJ2-3,TRBV25-1,.
TGTGCCAGCAGCACATCGGGCAGAAGGCGAAATACGCAGTATTTT,CASSTSGRRRNTQYF,.,TRBJ2-3,TRBV5-8,many
TGTGCCAGCAGCTCCAGGGGACAGGGAATCACAGATACGCAGTATTTT,CASSSRGQGITDTQYF,TRBD1,TRBJ2-3,TRBV11-3,.
TGCAGTGCGCGGGTTCAAAGAGGCACAGATACGCAGTATTTT,CSARVQRGTDTQYF,.,TRBJ2-3,TRBV20-1,.
TGTGCCAGCAGTGTAGTCACTGATGCTGGGAGAATGCAGTTCTTC,CASSVVTDAGRMQFF,.,TRBJ2-1,TRBV6-1,.
TGCGCCAGCAGTCACTGGGACAACACAGATACGCAGTATTTT,CASSHWDNTDTQYF,.,TRBJ2-3,TRBV4-1,.
TGTGCCAGCAGTACTACATTAAAGAACACTGAAGCTTTCTTT,CASSTTLKNTEAFF,.,TRBJ1-1,TRBV27,.
TGTGCCACCCTCGGGACCTACGGGGCAGATACGCAGTATTTT,CATLGTYGADTQYF,.,TRBJ2-3,TRBV2,.
TGTGCCAGCAGCCATAGCGGGCGCCCCTACGAGCAGTACTTC,CASSHSGRPYEQYF,TRBD2,TRBJ2-7,TRBV7-9,few
TGCAGTGCTAGAGAGGTAGGGGGCAGGGTTGAAGCTTTCTTT,CSAREVGGRVEAFF,TRBD1,TRBJ1-1,TRBV20-1,once
TGCAGCGTTGCCGCAGCTGGGGCTTCTAATGAAAAACTGTTTTTT,CSVAAAGASNEKLFF,.,TRBJ1-4,TRBV29-1,.
TGCAGTGCTAGAATAGCGGGAGGTACCTACGAGCAGTACTTC,CSARIAGGTYEQYF,TRBD2,TRBJ2-7,TRBV20-1,few
TGTGCCAGCAGCGTGGGACAGGGACAAGAGACCCAGTACTTC,CASSVGQGQETQYF,TRBD1,TRBJ2-5,TRBV6-1,few
TGTGCCAGCACCGGGTCGCGGGGGAGCGATGAGCAGTTCTTC,CASTGSRGSDEQFF,TRBD2,TRBJ2-1,TRBV7-9,many
TGTGCCAGCAGTTTTCGGCTAAGGGCAGATACGCAGTATTTT,CASSFRLRADTQYF,.,TRBJ2-3,TRBV27,.
TGTGCCAGCAGCCCCGGGGGCAGGGGACCCTACGGGCAGTACTTC,CASSPGGRGPYGQYF,.,TRBJ2-7,TRBV7-3,.
TGCAGTGCCCCGCCCCGGAGCGGGTTGCCAGATACGCAGTATTTT,CSAPPRSGLPDTQYF,.,TRBJ2-3,TRBV20-1,.
TGTGCCAGCAGTTTGCCCGTAGGGGAGCAGTACTTC,CASSLPVGEQYF,.,TRBJ2-7,TRBV12-3/TRBV12-4,.